One and the same sample provided the 7 T cell receptor beta chains below, sequenced in a study of radiation and T cells in renal cell carcinoma (TCRdb year 2020). The protocol used for the library was the immunoSEQ multiplex PCR assay. In its TCRdb copy, this immuneACCESS table keeps in-frame sequences only and misses some clones. Where compared with another copy, unresolved V genes explain less than half of these, and the others have no known cause. The sample records about 10,000 clones, roughly three fifths of which are singletons. The ten largest clonotypes hold around 10% of the sample. The intended sense of this specimen's time point label: tumor resected at nephrectomy. The treatment or condition label, read with the paper, signifies: treatment-naive control, cytoreductive nephrectomy. This material consisted of tumor tissue, taken from a patient whose treatment was nephrectomy without radiotherapy. These receptors were collected from a man in his forties or fifties with renal cell carcinoma.

The chain joins TRBV11-2 to TRBJ2-1; TRBD2 matches at 7 bases. With V trimmed by 4 bases and J by 7 bases, 10 bases remained unmatched. Per germline, CDR1 SGHAT and CDR2 FQNNGV. The CDR3 covers 15 residues. The CDR3 here is CASSSTAGAANEQFF. CDR3 nucleotides: TGTGCCAGCAGCTCGACGGCGGGAGCAGCGAATGAGCAGTTCTTC.

V is TRBV29-1 and J is TRBJ2-1, with 14 nucleotides matching TRBD2. Germline values: CDR1 SQVTM, CDR2 ANQGSEA. This CDR3 comprises 13 residues. The ends lost 8 bases at V and 10 bases at J; junction bases unmatched: 7. In DNA, the CDR3 is TGCAGCATCGGACTAGCGGGAGGCCAGGAGCAGTTCTTC. Protein sequence: CSIGLAGGQEQFF.

The chain employs TRBV10-1 and TRBJ1-4; unclear D gene. The CDR3 contains 15 residues. V lost 1 base, J lost 8 bases, and 14 bases lay in between. Germline V gene data show CDR1 as WNHNN and CDR2 as SYGVQD (reference sequence). Here the CDR3 DNA reads TGCGCCAGCAGTGAGTGTCACCGAGGGCAGGAAAAACTGTTTTTT. This encodes CASSECHRGQEKLFF.

This clone was counted once. The chain is built from TRBV7-2 and TRBJ1-5, with TRBD1 matching over 7 bases. The CDR3 has 15 amino acids. CDR1 is SGHTA, CDR2 FQGNSA, per germline. V lost 1 base to trimming and J lost 4 bases; unmatched junction nucleotides: 4. The CDR3 spells CASSLVGQRNQPQHF. In nucleotides, the CDR3 is TGTGCCAGCAGCTTAGTGGGACAGAGGAATCAGCCCCAGCATTTT.

This clone was detected only a few times. J is TRBJ1-1 and V is TRBV9, with TRBD1 as a possible D gene (6 bases). CDR1 and CDR2 (germline): SGDLS, YYNGEE. The CDR3 has 13 residues. Trimming removed 0 bases from V and 3 bases from J, with 6 bases in between. The CDR3, as DNA: TGTGCCAGCAGCGTAGCAGGGGACACTGAAGCTTTCTTT. Residues: CASSVAGDTEAFF. Full variable domain (rest looked up from reference TRBV9 and TRBJ1-1): DSGVTQTPKHLITATGQRVTLRCSPRSGDLSVYWYQQSLDQGLQFLIQYYNGEERAKGNILERFSAQQFPDLHSELNLSSLELGDSALYFCASSVAGDTEAFFGQGTRLTVV.

This clone is medium-sized by share. V gene TRBV7-4 combines with J gene TRBJ1-4, with D possibly matching TRBD1 (5 bases). From germline, CDR1 is SGHVT and CDR2 SQSDAQ. The CDR3 sequence is 17 residues long. V dropped 4 bases and J dropped 0 bases, with 15 bases sitting between them. The chain's CDR3 is CASSSSRGAATNEKLFF. CDR3 sequence (DNA): TGTGCCAGCAGCTCTTCCCGGGGCGCTGCAACTAATGAAAAACTGTTTTTT.

DNA for the CDR3: TGCGCCAGCAGGCCAAGTCTACAGGGCACAGATACGCAGTATTTT. As protein: CASRPSLQGTDTQYF. This chain connects TRBV4-1 to TRBJ2-3, with a weak D call TRBD1 (5 bases). V dropped 6 bases and J dropped 1 base, with 14 bases sitting between them. CDR1 and CDR2 (germline): MGHRA, YSYEKL. The CDR3 is 15 residues long.